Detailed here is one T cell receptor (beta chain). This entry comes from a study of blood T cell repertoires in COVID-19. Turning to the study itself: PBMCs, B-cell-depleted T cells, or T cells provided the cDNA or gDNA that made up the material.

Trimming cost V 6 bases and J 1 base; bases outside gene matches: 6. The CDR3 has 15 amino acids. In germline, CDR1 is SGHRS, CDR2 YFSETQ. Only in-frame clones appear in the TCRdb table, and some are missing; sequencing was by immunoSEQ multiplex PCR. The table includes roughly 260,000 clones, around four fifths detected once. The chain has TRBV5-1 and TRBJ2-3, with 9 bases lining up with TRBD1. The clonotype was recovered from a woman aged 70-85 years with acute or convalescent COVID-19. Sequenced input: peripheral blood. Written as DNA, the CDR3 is TGCGCCAGCACCGATGGACAGGGGCGCACAGATACGCAGTATTTT. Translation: CASTDGQGRTDTQYF. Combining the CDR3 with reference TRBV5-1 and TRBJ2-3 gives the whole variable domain KAGVTQTPRYLIKTRGQQVTLSCSPISGHRSVSWYQQTPGQGLQFLFEYFSETQRNKGNFPGRFSGRQFSNSRSEMNVSTLELGDSALYLCASTDGQGRTDTQYFGPGTRLTVL.